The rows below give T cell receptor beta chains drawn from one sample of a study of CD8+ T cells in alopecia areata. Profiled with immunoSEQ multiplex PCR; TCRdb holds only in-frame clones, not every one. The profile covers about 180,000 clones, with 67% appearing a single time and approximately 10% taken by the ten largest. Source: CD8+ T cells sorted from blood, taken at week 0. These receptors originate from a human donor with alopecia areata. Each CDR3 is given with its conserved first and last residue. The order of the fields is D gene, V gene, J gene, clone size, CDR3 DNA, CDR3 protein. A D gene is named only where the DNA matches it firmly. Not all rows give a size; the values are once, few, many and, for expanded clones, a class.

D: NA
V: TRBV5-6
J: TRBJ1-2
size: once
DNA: TGTGCCAGCAGCTTTTATGGGAGCGACTATGGCTACACCTTC
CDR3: CASSFYGSDYGYTF

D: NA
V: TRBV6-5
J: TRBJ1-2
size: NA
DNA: TGTGCCAGCAGTTACTTTGGGGCGGAGGACTATGGCTACACCTTC
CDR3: CASSYFGAEDYGYTF

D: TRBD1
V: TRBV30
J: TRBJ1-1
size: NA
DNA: TGTGCCTGGCAGAATGAGTACAGGGGAGTCGGCACTGAAGCTTTCTTT
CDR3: CAWQNEYRGVGTEAFF

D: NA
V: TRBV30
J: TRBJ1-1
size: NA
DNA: TGTGCCTGGACTGAGATGAACACTGAAGCTTTCTTT
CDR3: CAWTEMNTEAFF

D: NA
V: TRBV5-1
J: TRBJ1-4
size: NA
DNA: TGCGCCAGCAGCTTGTGGGCCCCTAATGAAAAACTGTTTTTT
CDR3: CASSLWAPNEKLFF

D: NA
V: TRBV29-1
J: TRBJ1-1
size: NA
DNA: TGCAGCGTGAACAGAGTGAACACTGAAGCTTTCTTT
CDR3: CSVNRVNTEAFF

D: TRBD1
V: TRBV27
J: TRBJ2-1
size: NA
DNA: TGTGCCAGCAGTTTAGGGACAGGGGGCTCGTATGAGCAGTTCTTC
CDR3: CASSLGTGGSYEQFF

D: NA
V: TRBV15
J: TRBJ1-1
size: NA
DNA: TGTGCCACCAGCCTTATCTACACTGAAGCTTTCTTT
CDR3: CATSLIYTEAFF

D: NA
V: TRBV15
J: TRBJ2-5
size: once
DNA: TGTGCCACCAGCAGAGACGGGGGCGAAGAGACCCAGTACTTC
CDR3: CATSRDGGEETQYF

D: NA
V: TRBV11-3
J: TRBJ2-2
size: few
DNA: TGTGCCAGCACGGACACGCACACCGGGGAGCTGTTTTTT
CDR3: CASTDTHTGELFF

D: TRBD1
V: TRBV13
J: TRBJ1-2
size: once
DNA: TGTGCCAGCAGCTTATCCCCAGGGGGCGCATTTTATGGCTACACCTTC
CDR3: CASSLSPGGAFYGYTF

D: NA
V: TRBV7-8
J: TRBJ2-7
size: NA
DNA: TGTGCCAGCAGGGGGGTAGGGGTTGAGCAGTACTTC
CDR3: CASRGVGVEQYF

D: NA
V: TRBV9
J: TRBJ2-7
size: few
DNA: TGTGCCAGCAGCGAAGGACTCGAGCAGTACTTC
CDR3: CASSEGLEQYF

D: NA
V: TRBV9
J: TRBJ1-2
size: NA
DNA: TGTGCCAGCAGCGTAGGAGACATCTATGGCTACACCTTC
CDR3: CASSVGDIYGYTF